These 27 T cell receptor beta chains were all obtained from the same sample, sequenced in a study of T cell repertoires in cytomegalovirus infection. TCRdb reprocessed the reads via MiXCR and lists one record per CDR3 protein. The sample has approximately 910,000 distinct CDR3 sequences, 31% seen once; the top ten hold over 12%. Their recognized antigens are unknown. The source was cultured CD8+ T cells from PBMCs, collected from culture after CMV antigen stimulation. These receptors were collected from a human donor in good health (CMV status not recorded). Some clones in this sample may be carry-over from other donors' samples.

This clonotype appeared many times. The CDR3 loop is CASSEDRGIEAFF. The CDR3 nucleotides are TGTGCCAGCAGTGAAGACAGGGGGATTGAAGCTTTCTTT. The chain links TRBV6-1 to TRBJ1-1; TRBD1 matches at 8 bases. Germline CDR1 is MNHNS and CDR2 is SASEGT. After removal of 1 base from V and 7 bases from J, the junction contained 2 bases not matched to a gene. The CDR3 extends over 13 amino acids.

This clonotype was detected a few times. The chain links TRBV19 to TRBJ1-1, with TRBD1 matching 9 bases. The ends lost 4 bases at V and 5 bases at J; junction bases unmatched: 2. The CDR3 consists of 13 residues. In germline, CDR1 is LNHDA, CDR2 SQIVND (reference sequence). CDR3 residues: CASSTGQGTEAFF. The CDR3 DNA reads TGTGCCAGTAGTACGGGACAGGGAACTGAAGCTTTCTTT.

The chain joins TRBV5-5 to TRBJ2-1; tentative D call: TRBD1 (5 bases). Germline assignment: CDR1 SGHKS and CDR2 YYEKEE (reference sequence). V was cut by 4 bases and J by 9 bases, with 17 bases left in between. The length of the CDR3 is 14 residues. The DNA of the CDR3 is TGTGCCAGCAGCCCCCTTCTATTCCAGGGTGAGCAGTTCTTC. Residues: CASSPLLFQGEQFF.

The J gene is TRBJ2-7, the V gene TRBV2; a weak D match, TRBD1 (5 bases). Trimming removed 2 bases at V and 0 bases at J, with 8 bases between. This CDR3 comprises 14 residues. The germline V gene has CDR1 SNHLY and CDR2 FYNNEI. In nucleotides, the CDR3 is TGTGCCAGCAGTGAAACAGGTTCCTCCTACGAGCAGTACGTC. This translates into CASSETGSSYEQYV.

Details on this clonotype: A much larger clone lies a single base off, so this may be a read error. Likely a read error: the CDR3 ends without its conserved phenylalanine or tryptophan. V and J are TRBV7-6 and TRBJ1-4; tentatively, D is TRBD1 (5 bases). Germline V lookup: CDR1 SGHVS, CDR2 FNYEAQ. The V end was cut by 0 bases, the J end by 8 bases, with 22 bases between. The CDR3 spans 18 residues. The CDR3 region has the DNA TGTGCCAGCAGCTTAGCGCCAGGATTTGGGGCCCGGAGGGAAAAACTGTTTCTT. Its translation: CASSLAPGFGARREKLFL.

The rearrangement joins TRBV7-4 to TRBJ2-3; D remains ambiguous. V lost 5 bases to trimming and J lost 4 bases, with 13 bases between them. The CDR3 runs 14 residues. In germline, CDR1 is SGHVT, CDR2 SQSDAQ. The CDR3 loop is CASSPTKRSDTQYF. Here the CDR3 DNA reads TGTGCCAGCAGCCCCACCAAGCGCTCAGATACGCAGTATTTT.

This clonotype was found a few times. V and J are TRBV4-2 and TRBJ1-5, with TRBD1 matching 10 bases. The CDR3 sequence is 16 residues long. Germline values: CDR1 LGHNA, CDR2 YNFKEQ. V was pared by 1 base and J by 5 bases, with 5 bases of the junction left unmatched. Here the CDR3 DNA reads TGTGCCAGCAGCCAAGGGACAGGGGGGTTCGATCAGCCCCAGCATTTT. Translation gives CASSQGTGGFDQPQHF.

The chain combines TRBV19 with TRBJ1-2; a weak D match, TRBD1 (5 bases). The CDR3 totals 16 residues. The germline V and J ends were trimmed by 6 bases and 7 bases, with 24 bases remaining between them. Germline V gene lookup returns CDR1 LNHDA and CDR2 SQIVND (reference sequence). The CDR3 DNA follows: TGTGCCAGTAGCCAGCAGGACACATACCCTCCCGCTGGCTACACCTTC. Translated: CASSQQDTYPPAGYTF.

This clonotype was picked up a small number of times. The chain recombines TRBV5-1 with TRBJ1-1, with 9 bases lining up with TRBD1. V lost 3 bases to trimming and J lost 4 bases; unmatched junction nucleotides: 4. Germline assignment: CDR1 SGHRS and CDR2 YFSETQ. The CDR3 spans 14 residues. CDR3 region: CASSWKTGGTEAFF. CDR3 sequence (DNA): TGCGCCAGCAGCTGGAAGACAGGGGGCACTGAAGCTTTCTTT. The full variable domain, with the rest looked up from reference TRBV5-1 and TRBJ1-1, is KAGVTQTPRYLIKTRGQQVTLSCSPISGHRSVSWYQQTPGQGLQFLFEYFSETQRNKGNFPGRFSGRQFSNSRSEMNVSTLELGDSALYLCASSWKTGGTEAFFGQGTRLTVV.

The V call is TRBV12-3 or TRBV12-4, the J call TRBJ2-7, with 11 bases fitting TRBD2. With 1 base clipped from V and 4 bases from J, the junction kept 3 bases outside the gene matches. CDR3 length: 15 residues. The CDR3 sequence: CASSLGSGGAYEQYF. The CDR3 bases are TGTGCCAGCAGTTTAGGTAGCGGGGGGGCGTACGAGCAGTACTTC.

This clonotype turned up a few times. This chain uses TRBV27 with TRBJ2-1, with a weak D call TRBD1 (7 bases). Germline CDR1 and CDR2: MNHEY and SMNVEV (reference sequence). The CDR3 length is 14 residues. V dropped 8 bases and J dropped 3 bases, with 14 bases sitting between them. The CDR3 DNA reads TGTGCCAGCCTTCCAGGGGGGAACTACAATGAGCAGTTCTTC. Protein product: CASLPGGNYNEQFF.

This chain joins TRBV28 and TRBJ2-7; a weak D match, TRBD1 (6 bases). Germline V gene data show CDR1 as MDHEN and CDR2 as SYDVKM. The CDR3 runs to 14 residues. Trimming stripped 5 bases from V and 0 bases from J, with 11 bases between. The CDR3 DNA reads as TGTGCCAGCAGTCCCCGGGACAACTCCTACGAGCAGTACGTC. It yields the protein CASSPRDNSYEQYV.

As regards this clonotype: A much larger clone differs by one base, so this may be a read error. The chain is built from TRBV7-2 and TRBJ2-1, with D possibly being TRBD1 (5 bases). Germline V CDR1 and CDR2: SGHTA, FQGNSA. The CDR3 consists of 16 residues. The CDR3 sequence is CGSSLGQISPYNEQFF. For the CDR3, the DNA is TGTGGCAGCAGCTTGGGGCAGATTAGTCCCTACAATGAGCAGTTCTTC.

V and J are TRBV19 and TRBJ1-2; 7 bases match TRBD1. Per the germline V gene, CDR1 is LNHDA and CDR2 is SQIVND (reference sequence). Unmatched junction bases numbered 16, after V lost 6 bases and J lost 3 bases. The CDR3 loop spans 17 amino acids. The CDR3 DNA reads TGTGCCAGTAGCCCAACTGAGCGAAGGGGGCTTGACTATGGCTACACCTTC. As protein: CASSPTERRGLDYGYTF.

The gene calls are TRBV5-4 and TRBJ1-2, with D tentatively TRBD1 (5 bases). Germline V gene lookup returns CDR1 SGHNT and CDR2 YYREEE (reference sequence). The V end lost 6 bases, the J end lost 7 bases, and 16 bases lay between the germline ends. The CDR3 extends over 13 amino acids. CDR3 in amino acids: CASTSGGGGGYTF. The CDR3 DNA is TGTGCCAGCACCTCGGGGGGTGGAGGTGGCTACACCTTC.

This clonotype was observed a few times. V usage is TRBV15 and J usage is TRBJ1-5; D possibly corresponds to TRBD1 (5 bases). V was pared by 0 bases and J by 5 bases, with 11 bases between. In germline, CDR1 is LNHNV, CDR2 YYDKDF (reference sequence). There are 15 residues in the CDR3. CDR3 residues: CATSRDQAGHQPQHF. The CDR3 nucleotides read TGTGCCACCAGCAGAGATCAGGCAGGGCATCAGCCCCAGCATTTT.

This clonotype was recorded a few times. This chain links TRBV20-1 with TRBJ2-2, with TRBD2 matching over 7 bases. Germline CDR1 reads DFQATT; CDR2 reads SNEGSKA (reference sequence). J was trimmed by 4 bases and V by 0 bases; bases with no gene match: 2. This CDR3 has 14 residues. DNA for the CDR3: TGCAGTGCTAGAGATTGGGGGGGCACCGGGGAGCTGTTTTTT. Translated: CSARDWGGTGELFF.

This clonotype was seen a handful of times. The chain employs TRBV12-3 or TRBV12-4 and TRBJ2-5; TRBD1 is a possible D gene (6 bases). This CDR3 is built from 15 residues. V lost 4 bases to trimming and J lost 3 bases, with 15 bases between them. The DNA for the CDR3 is TGTGCCAGCAGTTGGAAAGAGGGGGTAAAAGAGACCCAGTACTTC. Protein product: CASSWKEGVKETQYF.

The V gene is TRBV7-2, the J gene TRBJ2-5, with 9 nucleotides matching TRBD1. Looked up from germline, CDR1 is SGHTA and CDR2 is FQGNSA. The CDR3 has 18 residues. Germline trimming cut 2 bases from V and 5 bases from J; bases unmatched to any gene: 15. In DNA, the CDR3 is TGTGCCAGCAGCTTAAGCCCCGCCTTGGGACAGGGAAAGGAGACCCAGTACTTC. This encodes CASSLSPALGQGKETQYF.

The CDR3 loop is CASSARSGVANYGYTF. The CDR3 DNA reads as TGTGCCAGCAGCGCCCGATCGGGGGTTGCCAACTATGGCTACACCTTC. The chain joins TRBV9 to TRBJ1-2; tentatively, D is TRBD1 (5 bases). The CDR3 extends over 16 amino acids. V dropped 3 bases and J dropped 2 bases, with 17 bases sitting between them. Per germline, CDR1 SGDLS and CDR2 YYNGEE. Combining the CDR3 with reference TRBV9 and TRBJ1-2 gives the whole variable domain DSGVTQTPKHLITATGQRVTLRCSPRSGDLSVYWYQQSLDQGLQFLIQYYNGEERAKGNILERFSAQQFPDLHSELNLSSLELGDSALYFCASSARSGVANYGYTFGSGTRLTVV.

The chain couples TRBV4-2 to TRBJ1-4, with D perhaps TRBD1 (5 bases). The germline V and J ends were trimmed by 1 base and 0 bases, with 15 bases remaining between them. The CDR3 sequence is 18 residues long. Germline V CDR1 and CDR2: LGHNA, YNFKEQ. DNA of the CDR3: TGTGCCAGCAGCCAAGCGAGGTTGAGGGGTGCAACTAATGAAAAACTGTTTTTT. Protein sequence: CASSQARLRGATNEKLFF.

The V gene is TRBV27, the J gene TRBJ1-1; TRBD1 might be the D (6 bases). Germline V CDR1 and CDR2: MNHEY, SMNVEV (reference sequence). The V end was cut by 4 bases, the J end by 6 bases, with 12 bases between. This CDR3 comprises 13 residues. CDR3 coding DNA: TGTGCCAGCAGTTCTCTCAGGGGAGCTGAAGCTTTCTTT. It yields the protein CASSSLRGAEAFF.

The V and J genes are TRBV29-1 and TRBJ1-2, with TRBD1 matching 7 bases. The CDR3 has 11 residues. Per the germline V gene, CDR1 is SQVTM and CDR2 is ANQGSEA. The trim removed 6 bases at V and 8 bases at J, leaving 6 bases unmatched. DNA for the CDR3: TGCAGCGTCAGAGACAGGGACGGCTACACCTTC. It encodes CSVRDRDGYTF.

The CDR3 loop reads CASSPTSGLYNEQFF. As DNA, the CDR3 is TGTGCCAGCAGTCCGACTAGCGGGCTCTACAATGAGCAGTTCTTC. The rearrangement joins TRBV12-3 or TRBV12-4 to TRBJ2-1; 10 nucleotides match TRBD2. The J segment lost 3 bases and the V segment lost 5 bases, leaving 4 bases of the junction unmatched. This CDR3 region has 15 residues.

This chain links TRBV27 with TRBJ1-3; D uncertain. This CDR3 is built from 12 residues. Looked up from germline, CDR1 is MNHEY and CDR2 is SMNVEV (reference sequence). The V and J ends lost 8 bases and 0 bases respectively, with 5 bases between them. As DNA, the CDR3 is TGTGCCAGCGCGAGCTCTGGAAACACCATATATTTT. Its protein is CASASSGNTIYF.

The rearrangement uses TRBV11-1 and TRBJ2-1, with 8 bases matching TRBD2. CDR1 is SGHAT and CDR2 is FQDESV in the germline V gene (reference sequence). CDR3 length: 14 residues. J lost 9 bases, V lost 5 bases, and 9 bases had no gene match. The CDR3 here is CASSPPGGPTEQFF. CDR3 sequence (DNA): TGTGCCAGCAGCCCCCCGGGGGGGCCTACTGAGCAGTTCTTC.

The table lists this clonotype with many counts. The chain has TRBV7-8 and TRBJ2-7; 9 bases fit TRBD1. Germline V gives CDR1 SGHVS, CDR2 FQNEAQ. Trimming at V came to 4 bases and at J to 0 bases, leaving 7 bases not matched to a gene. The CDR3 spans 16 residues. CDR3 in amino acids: CASSSVGQGNSYEQYF. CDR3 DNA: TGTGCCAGCAGCTCAGTAGGACAGGGGAACTCCTACGAGCAGTACTTC.